This T cell receptor (beta chain) was observed in a study of beta chain features in type 1 diabetes. Study-level findings and limits: Shortening that was moderate but significant affected the TCRB CDR3s of Type 1 diabetes patients in all four CD4+ subsets. VDJ junctions from patients with type 1 diabetes contained fewer insertions and more deletions.

Concerning this clone itself: Its target is unknown.

V shed 1 base and J shed 9 bases, with 12 bases lying between them. This CDR3 has 12 residues. Germline-derived CDR1 and CDR2 are GTSNPN and SVGIG (reference sequence). Expressed TCRB transcripts were sequenced after all isolated RNA was converted to cDNA. Sequencing was performed with immunoSEQ multiplex PCR; in TCRdb, only in-frame clones are kept and a portion is missing. The sample consists of some 290,000 clones, around 24% of them appearing once. The sequence was collected from a woman aged 30 to 39 with type 1 diabetes. The V call is TRBV30, the J call TRBJ1-1; D is perhaps TRBD1 (5 bases). Sequencing was carried out using naive CD4+ T cells from blood. CDR3 sequence reads: CAWSATGSQAFF. DNA of the CDR3: TGTGCCTGGAGTGCCACAGGTTCCCAAGCTTTCTTT.